This is a list of T cell receptor beta chains from one sample in a study of OX40 agonist ivuxolimab in advanced cancers. Measured with immunoSEQ multiplex PCR; TCRdb has only the in-frame clones, and not every one. Of about 60,000 clones listed, about 90% are singletons. This specimen consisted of CD4+ or CD8+ T cells sorted from blood, obtained in a trial of the OX40 agonist ivuxolimab. The receptor source for this set is an adult with an advanced solid tumor such as melanoma, head and neck, liver or kidney cancer. Both conserved end residues are trimmed from each CDR3. Clone size is given for some rows only: seen once, a few or many times, or a class if the clone is expanded.

CDR3 length,clone size,V gene,J gene,CDR3 protein
13,.,TRBV7-3,TRBJ2-3,ASSLTKPSTDTQY
14,once,TRBV28,TRBJ1-3,ASSFQQGFPGNTIY
11,.,TRBV19,TRBJ2-5,ASSIAGGSAQY
11,.,TRBV30,TRBJ2-2,AWSRQNTGELF
10,.,TRBV30,TRBJ1-5,AWSDEDQPQH
16,.,TRBV27,TRBJ2-6,ASSIQQGGLSGANVLT
13,few,TRBV4-1,TRBJ1-2,ASSQAGSIDYGYT
13,.,TRBV9,TRBJ2-2,ASSVQGPNTGELF
14,.,TRBV7-2,TRBJ2-3,ASSFLSPGRADTQY
13,.,TRBV18,TRBJ1-1,ASSPTTGGYTEAF
12,once,TRBV27,TRBJ1-3,ASMSATSGNTIY
14,few,TRBV5-4,TRBJ2-2,ASSSGLAENTGELF
13,.,TRBV27,TRBJ2-7,ASSFTRDRPYEQY
13,few,TRBV5-1,TRBJ1-5,ASSTTGGSGQPQH
10,.,TRBV30,TRBJ2-3,AWSRYTDTQY
13,.,TRBV2,TRBJ2-1,ASSLSGGAYNEQF
11,.,TRBV7-6,TRBJ2-7,ASRQQGAGEQY
12,.,TRBV5-6,TRBJ2-5,ASSLNTPGETQY
14,.,TRBV7-9,TRBJ2-7,ASSPEGRTGTYEQY
11,.,TRBV19,TRBJ2-7,ASRGAAAYEQY
19,once,TRBV19,TRBJ2-1,ASSAPPGRLAGPRRINEQF
13,.,TRBV7-6,TRBJ1-6,ASSPRALSNSPLH
13,once,TRBV6-5,TRBJ1-2,ASSPSRQGGYGYT
13,.,TRBV5-1,TRBJ1-6,ASSLAAGNNSPLH
12,.,TRBV25-1,TRBJ2-7,ASSAQTNSYEQY
14,.,TRBV6-5,TRBJ2-2,ASSYAGHQNTGELF
15,.,TRBV5-6,TRBJ1-5,ASSLARMGTGVQPQH
14,once,TRBV7-8,TRBJ2-2,ASSPSGSRNTGELF
12,.,TRBV28,TRBJ1-3,ASAGQGSGNTIY
12,.,TRBV7-9,TRBJ1-1,ASSESAGNTEAF
16,.,TRBV7-7,TRBJ2-1,ANPSGGARHVSLNEQF
13,.,TRBV5-1,TRBJ1-2,ASSWGSTGGNGYT
12,.,TRBV6-1,TRBJ1-2,ASTLTGTNYGYT
14,.,TRBV11-1,.,ASSAAEGQSLYEQY
12,.,TRBV10-3,TRBJ2-3,AISESPVADTQY
11,few,TRBV9,TRBJ1-2,ASSVLPNYGYT
13,.,TRBV5-6,TRBJ2-5,ASSLFGQGVETQY
12,.,TRBV6-5,TRBJ1-5,ASSLRGVNQPQH
12,.,TRBV5-4,TRBJ2-7,ASSSGRDGYEQY
10,.,TRBV21-1,TRBJ1-1,ASSTSPTEAF
14,.,TRBV27,TRBJ2-7,ASSLNWDRAAYEQY
14,.,TRBV14,TRBJ1-4,ASSQMRDVSTEKLF
16,.,TRBV27,TRBJ2-1,ASSLETGRPSGSDEQF
13,.,TRBV6-5,TRBJ2-7,ASSRDPRIAYEQY
14,once,TRBV5-1,TRBJ2-3,ASSVGTTVSTDTQY
14,.,TRBV7-2,TRBJ2-4,ASSADRDRAKNIQY
13,.,TRBV5-3,TRBJ2-3,ASSLLLTGTDTQY
12,.,TRBV7-9,TRBJ2-2,ASRRAATTGELF
11,.,TRBV19,TRBJ1-1,ASSIERDSEAF
12,.,TRBV19,TRBJ2-7,ASSVASSSYEQY
15,.,TRBV5-5,TRBJ2-3,ASSPRTSGGVTDTQY